Described below is a single T cell receptor (beta chain) sequence and its context. Measured with immunoSEQ multiplex PCR; TCRdb has only the in-frame clones, and not every one. The data hold roughly 88,000 clones, with about 81% observed a single time. This record belongs to a study of glioma-infiltrating T cells after dendritic cell vaccination. Time point denoted: after dendritic cell vaccination, including at tumor progression/relapse. V dropped 4 bases and J dropped 0 bases, with 16 bases sitting between them. This CDR3 spans 16 amino acids. The germline CDR1 and CDR2 sequences are SGHRS and YFSETQ.

The V gene is TRBV5-1, the J gene TRBJ2-5; D may be TRBD2 (6 bases). The sample in question was blood, obtained after dendritic cell vaccination. The sequence derives from a human donor with glioblastoma. The chain's CDR3 is CASSGGTLVYQETQYF. The CDR3, as DNA: TGCGCCAGCAGCGGCGGGACTCTCGTGTACCAAGAGACCCAGTACTTC.